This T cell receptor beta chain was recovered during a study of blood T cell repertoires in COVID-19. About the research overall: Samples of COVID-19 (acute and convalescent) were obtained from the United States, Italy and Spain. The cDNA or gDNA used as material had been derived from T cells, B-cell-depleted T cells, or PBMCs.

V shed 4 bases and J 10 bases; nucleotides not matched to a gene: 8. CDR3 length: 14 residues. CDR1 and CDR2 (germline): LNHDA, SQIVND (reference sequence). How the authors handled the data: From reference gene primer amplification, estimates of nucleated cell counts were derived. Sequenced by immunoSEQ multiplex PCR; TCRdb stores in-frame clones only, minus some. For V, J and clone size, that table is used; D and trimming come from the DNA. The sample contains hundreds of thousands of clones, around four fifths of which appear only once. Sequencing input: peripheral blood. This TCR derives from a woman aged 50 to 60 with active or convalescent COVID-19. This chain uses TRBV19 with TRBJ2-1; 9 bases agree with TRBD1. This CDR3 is CASSTGTGSWEQFF. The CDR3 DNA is TGTGCCAGTAGTACCGGGACAGGGTCATGGGAGCAGTTCTTC.